This TCR beta chain was recorded in a study of cytotoxic CD8 clonotypes in ibrutinib-treated CLL. Study background: The study recorded mean values of around 250,000 productive templates and approximately 94,000 productive rearrangements per sample. Points from the study as a whole: Shared public clonotypes were rare, and on treatment they either got smaller or stayed the same. An increase in clonality occurred at ibrutinib response, followed by a return toward baseline at progression.

Only a few counts were recorded for this clone. Its antigen is not known. CDR1 and CDR2 from the germline V gene are SGHTA and FQGNSA. Trimming stripped 2 bases from V and 10 bases from J, with 9 bases between. The CDR3 has 12 residues. Using immunoSEQ multiplex PCR, the repertoire was profiled, and TCRdb retains in-frame clones only, with some absent. The profile shows 60,000 to 95,000 clones, roughly 83% of them singletons. The rearrangement uses TRBV7-2 and TRBJ2-1; the D gene is possibly TRBD2 (6 bases). The sequence was obtained from a human donor with chronic lymphocytic leukemia. The sequences come from PBMCs, collected after 24 months of ibrutinib treatment. CDR3 in DNA: TGTGCCAGCAGCTTAACCGGGAGCGAGCAGTTCTTC. Translating gives CASSLTGSEQFF.